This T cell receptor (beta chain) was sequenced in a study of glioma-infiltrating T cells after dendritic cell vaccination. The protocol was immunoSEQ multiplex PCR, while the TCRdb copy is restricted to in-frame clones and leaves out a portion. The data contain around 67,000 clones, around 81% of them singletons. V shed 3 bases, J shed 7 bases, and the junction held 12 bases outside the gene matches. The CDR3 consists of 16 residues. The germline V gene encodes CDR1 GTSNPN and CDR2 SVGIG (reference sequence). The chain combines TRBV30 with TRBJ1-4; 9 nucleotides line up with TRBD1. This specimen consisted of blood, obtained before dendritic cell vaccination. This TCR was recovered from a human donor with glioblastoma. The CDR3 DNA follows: TGTGCCTGGAGCGGGCGGGGACAGGGCTTAGGTGAAAAACTGTTTTTT. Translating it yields CAWSGRGQGLGEKLFF.